A selection of T cell receptor beta chains follows, all from one sample in a study of radiation and T cells in renal cell carcinoma. Measured with immunoSEQ multiplex PCR; TCRdb has only the in-frame clones, and not every one. The sample gives around 140,000 clones, around four fifths of which show up once; around 25% is in the top ten. Source: blood, taken from a patient whose treatment included radiotherapy and nephrectomy. The source of these receptors is a woman aged 45-65 years with renal cell carcinoma. Both conserved end residues are part of each CDR3. Fields, in order: CDR3 DNA, CDR3 protein, CDR3 length, D gene, clone size, V gene, J gene. D genes are given only for firm matches. Clone size is not always given. Where it is, it says once, few, many or a class for expanded clones.

DNA: TGTGCCAGCAGCGCCCGGGACACCCTCAACACCGGGGAGCTGTTTTTT
CDR3: CASSARDTLNTGELFF
length: 16
D: -
size: -
V: TRBV7-2
J: TRBJ2-2

DNA: TGTGCCAGCAGGGGGGACGGGATCTATGGCTACACCTTC
CDR3: CASRGDGIYGYTF
length: 13
D: -
size: once
V: TRBV6-1
J: TRBJ1-2

DNA: TGTGCCAGTAGTCCCACAGGGTGGGATGAAAAACTGTTTTTT
CDR3: CASSPTGWDEKLFF
length: 14
D: -
size: -
V: TRBV19
J: TRBJ1-4

DNA: TGTGCCAGCAGAGTAGCGGGGACTGACTACAATGAGCAGTTCTTC
CDR3: CASRVAGTDYNEQFF
length: 15
D: TRBD2
size: -
V: TRBV6-6
J: TRBJ2-1

DNA: TGCGCCAGCAGTGATGCCAGGGGAAGGACCCTCCCAGATACGCAGTATTTT
CDR3: CASSDARGRTLPDTQYF
length: 17
D: -
size: once
V: TRBV10-1
J: TRBJ2-3

DNA: TGTGCCACCAGCCTGGACAGGGAGGAGGAGACCCAGTACTTC
CDR3: CATSLDREEETQYF
length: 14
D: TRBD1
size: -
V: TRBV15
J: TRBJ2-5

DNA: TGTGCCAGCAGTTTAACGGGCGGCACCTATGGCTACACCTTC
CDR3: CASSLTGGTYGYTF
length: 14
D: -
size: few
V: TRBV27
J: TRBJ1-2

DNA: TGTGCCAGTAGCCTCATGGAAGCGGGCTCCTACAATGAGCAGTTCTTC
CDR3: CASSLMEAGSYNEQFF
length: 16
D: -
size: -
V: TRBV19
J: TRBJ2-1

DNA: TGCGCCAGCAGTGAGTCGGGAGTCCCCGTTGGGTATGGCTACACCTTC
CDR3: CASSESGVPVGYGYTF
length: 16
D: -
size: few
V: TRBV10-2
J: TRBJ1-2

DNA: TGTGCCAGCAGCTTAGGGCCGCTAACTACAGATACGCAGTATTTT
CDR3: CASSLGPLTTDTQYF
length: 15
D: -
size: -
V: TRBV11-2
J: TRBJ2-3

DNA: TGTGCCAGCAGCGTACTCCAGTCACATGAGCAGTTCTTC
CDR3: CASSVLQSHEQFF
length: 13
D: -
size: once
V: TRBV9
J: TRBJ2-1

DNA: TGTGCCAGCACAGTACTCAGCTCAAATTCACCCCTCCACTTT
CDR3: CASTVLSSNSPLHF
length: 14
D: -
size: -
V: TRBV2
J: TRBJ1-6

DNA: TGCGCCAGCAGATCCGGGACAAATAATGCGAACACTGAAGCTTTCTTT
CDR3: CASRSGTNNANTEAFF
length: 16
D: -
size: -
V: TRBV5-1
J: TRBJ1-1

DNA: TGCAGTGCTCGGAACACTGAAGCTTTCTTT
CDR3: CSARNTEAFF
length: 10
D: -
size: -
V: TRBV20-1
J: TRBJ1-1

DNA: TGTGCCAGCAGCCACCTCGGGACAGAGTTTGAGGAGCAGTACTTC
CDR3: CASSHLGTEFEEQYF
length: 15
D: TRBD1
size: -
V: TRBV14
J: TRBJ2-7

DNA: TGTGCCAGCAGCTTACTACTGGGACAGGGTGGGGAAAAACTGTTTTTT
CDR3: CASSLLLGQGGEKLFF
length: 16
D: TRBD1
size: -
V: TRBV7-2
J: TRBJ1-4

DNA: TGCGCCAGCAGTGAGTCATTCATACAGGGGGTCGACGAGCAGTACTTC
CDR3: CASSESFIQGVDEQYF
length: 16
D: TRBD1
size: once
V: TRBV10-2
J: TRBJ2-7

DNA: TGTGCCACCAGCAGAGCCGGGGAGAACACTGAAGCTTTCTTT
CDR3: CATSRAGENTEAFF
length: 14
D: -
size: few
V: TRBV15
J: TRBJ1-1

DNA: TGTGCCCGCCCGTTCGTGGGGCCTCCCTATGGCTACACCTTC
CDR3: CARPFVGPPYGYTF
length: 14
D: -
size: few
V: TRBV5-6
J: TRBJ1-2

DNA: TGTGCCAGCAGCTTATCACAGGGGGCCTACGAGCAGTACTTC
CDR3: CASSLSQGAYEQYF
length: 14
D: TRBD1
size: -
V: TRBV7-9
J: TRBJ2-7

DNA: TGTGCCAGCAGCGTTGGCGGGAACTACGAGCAGTACTTC
CDR3: CASSVGGNYEQYF
length: 13
D: -
size: few
V: TRBV9
J: TRBJ2-7

DNA: TGCAGCGTTGAAGTGGGACAGGGGATCGGGAATGAGCAGTTCTTC
CDR3: CSVEVGQGIGNEQFF
length: 15
D: TRBD1
size: once
V: TRBV29-1
J: TRBJ2-1

DNA: TGTGCCGCAAAAGGAGGGGCCGCTCGCGAGCAGTACTTC
CDR3: CAAKGGAAREQYF
length: 13
D: -
size: -
V: TRBV10-3
J: TRBJ2-7

DNA: TGTGCCTGGAGCGTCGGGGCAGGGACTGGCTACACCTTC
CDR3: CAWSVGAGTGYTF
length: 13
D: -
size: few
V: TRBV30
J: TRBJ1-2

DNA: TGTGCCTGGAAACAGACTAGCGGCGCGCAGTATTTT
CDR3: CAWKQTSGAQYF
length: 12
D: TRBD2
size: -
V: TRBV30
J: TRBJ2-3

DNA: TGTGCCAGTAGTATTCAGGACGCCTCCTACGAGCAGTACTTC
CDR3: CASSIQDASYEQYF
length: 14
D: -
size: -
V: TRBV19
J: TRBJ2-7

DNA: TGTGCCAGCGCATCTAGCGGGGGGCCCGGAGATACGCAGTATTTT
CDR3: CASASSGGPGDTQYF
length: 15
D: TRBD2
size: -
V: TRBV25-1
J: TRBJ2-3

DNA: TGTGCCACCCCTCCGAGGGGGGCAGGGGTCACCGGGGAGCTGTTTTTT
CDR3: CATPPRGAGVTGELFF
length: 16
D: -
size: -
V: TRBV7-9
J: TRBJ2-2

DNA: TGTGCCAGCAGCCCCGGGACCGCCACCTTCTTC
CDR3: CASSPGTATFF
length: 11
D: -
size: -
V: TRBV5-5
J: TRBJ2-7

DNA: TGTGCCAGCAGATCACATCCAGGGCTATCCCTCCACTTT
CDR3: CASRSHPGLSLHF
length: 13
D: -
size: -
V: TRBV6-5
J: TRBJ1-6

DNA: TGTGCCAGCAGCCTGACAGGGACCAACAATCAGCCCCAGCATTTT
CDR3: CASSLTGTNNQPQHF
length: 15
D: TRBD1
size: few
V: TRBV9
J: TRBJ1-5

DNA: TGTGCCAGCAGGAAAGGGGCAGGAATCGGGGAAAAACTGTTTTTT
CDR3: CASRKGAGIGEKLFF
length: 15
D: -
size: -
V: TRBV11-2
J: TRBJ1-4

DNA: TGTGCCAGCAGCTTAGGCGCAGGGAAAAGTGAGACCCAGTACTTC
CDR3: CASSLGAGKSETQYF
length: 15
D: -
size: -
V: TRBV7-7
J: TRBJ2-5

DNA: TGTGCCAGCAGTAGGCAGGGGTGGCAGCCCCAGCATTTT
CDR3: CASSRQGWQPQHF
length: 13
D: -
size: -
V: TRBV28
J: TRBJ1-5

DNA: TGCGCCAGCAGCTTGGTGACTAGCGGGGGGCACGAAGATGTTCGCAATGAGCAGTTCTTC
CDR3: CASSLVTSGGHEDVRNEQFF
length: 20
D: TRBD2
size: -
V: TRBV5-1
J: TRBJ2-1

DNA: TGTGCCTGGAGACCAGACACAGGCACCTACGAGCAGTACTTC
CDR3: CAWRPDTGTYEQYF
length: 14
D: -
size: -
V: TRBV30
J: TRBJ2-7

DNA: TGCGCCAGCAGCTCCTCGACCGGGACAGAAAATGAAAAACTGTTTTTT
CDR3: CASSSSTGTENEKLFF
length: 16
D: TRBD1
size: -
V: TRBV5-1
J: TRBJ1-4

DNA: TGCGCCAGCAGCCAAGGGAGACAGGGGTCCTACGAGCAGTACTTC
CDR3: CASSQGRQGSYEQYF
length: 15
D: TRBD1
size: -
V: TRBV4-1
J: TRBJ2-7

DNA: TGTGCCAGCAGCTTAGTGGTATTGGGGACATCAGGCTATGGCTACACCTTC
CDR3: CASSLVVLGTSGYGYTF
length: 17
D: -
size: -
V: TRBV7-2
J: TRBJ1-2